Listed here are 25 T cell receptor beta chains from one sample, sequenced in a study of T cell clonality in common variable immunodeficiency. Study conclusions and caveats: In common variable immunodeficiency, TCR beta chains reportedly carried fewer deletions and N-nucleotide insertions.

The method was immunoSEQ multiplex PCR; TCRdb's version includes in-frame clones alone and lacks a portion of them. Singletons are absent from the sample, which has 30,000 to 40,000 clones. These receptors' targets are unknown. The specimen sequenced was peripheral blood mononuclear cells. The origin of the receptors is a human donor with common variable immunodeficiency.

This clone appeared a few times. The CDR3 is CASRGTGNSNQPQHF. The sequenced part of the CDR3 DNA is TGTGCCAGCAGGGGGACAGGGAATAGCAATCAGCCC. The chain uses TRBV2 and TRBJ1-5; 9 bases are shared with TRBD1. The CDR3 goes on 3 residues after the read ends, and that part is filled in from the germline J gene. Germline-derived CDR1 and CDR2 are SNHLY and FYNNEI. The CDR3 totals 15 residues. Losses at the gene ends were 6 bases for V and 0 bases for J; bases not matched to a gene: 3.

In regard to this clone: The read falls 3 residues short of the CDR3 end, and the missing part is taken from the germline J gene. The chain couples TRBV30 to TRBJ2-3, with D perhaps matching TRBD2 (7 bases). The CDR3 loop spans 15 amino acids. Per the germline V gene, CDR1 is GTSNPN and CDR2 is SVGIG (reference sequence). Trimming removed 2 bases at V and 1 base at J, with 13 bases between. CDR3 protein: CAWSRGGGGTDTQYF. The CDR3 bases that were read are TGTGCCTGGAGTAGAGGGGGGGGTGGCACAGATACG.

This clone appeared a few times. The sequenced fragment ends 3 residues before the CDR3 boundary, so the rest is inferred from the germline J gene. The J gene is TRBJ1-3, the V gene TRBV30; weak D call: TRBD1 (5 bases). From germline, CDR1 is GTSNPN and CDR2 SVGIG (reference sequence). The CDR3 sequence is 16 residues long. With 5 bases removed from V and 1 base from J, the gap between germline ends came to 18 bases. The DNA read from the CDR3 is TGTGCCTGGGACGATGATTCGAGGGGATCTGGAAACACC. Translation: CAWDDDSRGSGNT. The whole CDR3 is CAWDDDSRGSGNTIYF.

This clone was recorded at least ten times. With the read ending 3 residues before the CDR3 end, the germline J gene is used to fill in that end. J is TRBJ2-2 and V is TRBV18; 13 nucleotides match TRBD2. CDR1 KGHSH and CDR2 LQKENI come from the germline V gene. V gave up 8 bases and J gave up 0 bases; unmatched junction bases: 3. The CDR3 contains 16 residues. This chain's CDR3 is CASPGLAGPNTGELFF. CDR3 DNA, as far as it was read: TGTGCCAGCCCGGGACTAGCGGGACCGAACACCGGGGAG.

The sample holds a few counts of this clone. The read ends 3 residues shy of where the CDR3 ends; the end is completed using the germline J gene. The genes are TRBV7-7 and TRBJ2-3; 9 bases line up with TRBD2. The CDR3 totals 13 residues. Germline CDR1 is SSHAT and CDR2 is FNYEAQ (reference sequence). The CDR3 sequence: CASSEAQREAQYF. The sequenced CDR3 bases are TGTGCCAGCAGCGAAGCCCAGCGGGAGGCG. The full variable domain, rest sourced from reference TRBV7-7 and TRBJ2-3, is GAGVSQSPRYKVTKRGQDVTLRCDPISSHATLYWYQQALGQGPEFLTYFNYEAQPDKSGLPSDRFSAERPEGSISTLTIQRTEQRDSAMYRCASSEAQREAQYFGPGTRLTVL.

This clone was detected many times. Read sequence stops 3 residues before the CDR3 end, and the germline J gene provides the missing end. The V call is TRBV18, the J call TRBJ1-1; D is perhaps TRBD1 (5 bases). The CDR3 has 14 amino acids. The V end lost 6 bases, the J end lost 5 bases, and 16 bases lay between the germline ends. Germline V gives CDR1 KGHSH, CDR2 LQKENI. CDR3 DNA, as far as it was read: TGTGCCAGCTCCCGGGACTGGGGAGAGACTGAA. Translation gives CASSRDWGETE. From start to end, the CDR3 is CASSRDWGETEAFF.

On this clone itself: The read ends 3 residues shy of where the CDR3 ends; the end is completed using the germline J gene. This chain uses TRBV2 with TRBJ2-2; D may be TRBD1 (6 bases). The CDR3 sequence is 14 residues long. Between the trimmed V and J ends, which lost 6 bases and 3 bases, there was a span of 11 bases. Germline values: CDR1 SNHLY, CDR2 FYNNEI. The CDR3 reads CASSVDRYTGELFF. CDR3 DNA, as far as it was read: TGTGCCAGCAGCGTTGACAGGTACACCGGGGAG.

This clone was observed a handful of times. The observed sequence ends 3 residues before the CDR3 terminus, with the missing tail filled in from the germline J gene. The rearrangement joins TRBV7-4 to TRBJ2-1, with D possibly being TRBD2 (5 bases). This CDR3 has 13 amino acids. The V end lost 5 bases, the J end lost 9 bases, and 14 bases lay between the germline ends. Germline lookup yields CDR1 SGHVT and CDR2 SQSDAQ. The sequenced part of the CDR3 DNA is TGTGCCAGCAGCGCCGGGTCTCGGGGTGAG. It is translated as CASSAGSRGE. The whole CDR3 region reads CASSAGSRGEQFF.

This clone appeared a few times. CDR3 amino acids: CASSRTSVHNEQFF. The DNA read from the CDR3 is TGTGCCAGCAGCAGAACTAGCGTACACAATGAG. This rearrangement joins TRBV7-3 to TRBJ2-1; 7 nucleotides agree with TRBD2. The read falls 3 residues short of the CDR3 end, and the missing part is taken from the germline J gene. Germline loops: CDR1 SGHTA, CDR2 FQGTGA. With V trimmed by 5 bases and J by 5 bases, 6 bases remained unmatched. The CDR3 runs to 14 residues.

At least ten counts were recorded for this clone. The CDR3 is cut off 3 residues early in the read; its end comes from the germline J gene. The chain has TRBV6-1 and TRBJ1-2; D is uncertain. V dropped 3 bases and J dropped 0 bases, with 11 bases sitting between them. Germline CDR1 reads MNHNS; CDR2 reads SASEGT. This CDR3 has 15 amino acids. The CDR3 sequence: CASSDVGGANYGYTF. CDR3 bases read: TGTGCCAGCAGTGATGTTGGCGGAGCTAACTATGGC.

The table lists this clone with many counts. CDR3 bases read: TGTGCCAGCAAAGAACAGGGACGGGATGGC. Its translation is CASKEQGRDG. The CDR3 in its entirety is CASKEQGRDGYTF. The V call is TRBV6-2 or TRBV6-3, the J call TRBJ1-2, with D maybe TRBD1 (6 bases). The read falls 3 residues short of the CDR3 end, and the missing part is taken from the germline J gene. CDR3 length: 13 amino acids. V lost 7 bases, J lost 6 bases, and 15 bases lay in between. Germline V CDR1 and CDR2: MNHEY, SVGEGT.

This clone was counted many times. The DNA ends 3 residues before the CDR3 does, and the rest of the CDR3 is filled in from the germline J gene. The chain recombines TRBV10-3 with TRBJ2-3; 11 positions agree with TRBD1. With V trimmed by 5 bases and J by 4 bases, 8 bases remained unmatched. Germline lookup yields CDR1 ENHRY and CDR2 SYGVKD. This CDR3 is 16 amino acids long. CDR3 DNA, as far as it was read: TGTGCCATCAGTTCCCAAGGGACAGGGGGTGCAGATACG. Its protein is CAISSQGTGGADT. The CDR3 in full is CAISSQGTGGADTQYF.

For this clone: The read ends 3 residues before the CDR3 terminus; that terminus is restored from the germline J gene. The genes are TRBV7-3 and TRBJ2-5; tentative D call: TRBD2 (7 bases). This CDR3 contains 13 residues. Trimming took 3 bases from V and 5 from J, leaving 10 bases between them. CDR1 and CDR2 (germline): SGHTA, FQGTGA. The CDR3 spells CASSFGGAETQYF. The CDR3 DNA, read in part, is TGTGCCAGCAGCTTTGGGGGGGCCGAGACC.

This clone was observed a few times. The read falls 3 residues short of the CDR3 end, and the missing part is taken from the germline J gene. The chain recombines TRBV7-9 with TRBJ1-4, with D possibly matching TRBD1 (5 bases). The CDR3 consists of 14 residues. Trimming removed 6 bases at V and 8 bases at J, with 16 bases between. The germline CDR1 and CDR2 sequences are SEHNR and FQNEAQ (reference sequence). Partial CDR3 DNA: TGTGCCAGCAGACCCAGGGACTATAAGGAAAAA. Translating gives CASRPRDYKEK. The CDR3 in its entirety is CASRPRDYKEKLFF.

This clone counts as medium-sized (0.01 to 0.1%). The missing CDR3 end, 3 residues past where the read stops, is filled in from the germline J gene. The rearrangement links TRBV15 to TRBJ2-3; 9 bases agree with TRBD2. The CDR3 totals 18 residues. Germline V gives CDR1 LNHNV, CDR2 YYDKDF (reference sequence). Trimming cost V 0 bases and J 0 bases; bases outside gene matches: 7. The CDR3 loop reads CATSRELAGRASTDTQYF. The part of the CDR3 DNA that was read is TGTGCCACCAGCAGAGAGCTAGCGGGAAGGGCGAGCACAGATACG.

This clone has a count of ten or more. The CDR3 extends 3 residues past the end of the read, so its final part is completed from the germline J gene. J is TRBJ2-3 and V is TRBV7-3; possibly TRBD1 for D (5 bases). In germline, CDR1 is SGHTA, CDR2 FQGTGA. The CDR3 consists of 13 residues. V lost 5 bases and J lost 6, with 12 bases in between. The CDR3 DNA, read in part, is TGTGCCAGCAGCCCAGGGTCCAGGGATACG. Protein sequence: CASSPGSRDT. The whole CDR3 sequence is CASSPGSRDTQYF.

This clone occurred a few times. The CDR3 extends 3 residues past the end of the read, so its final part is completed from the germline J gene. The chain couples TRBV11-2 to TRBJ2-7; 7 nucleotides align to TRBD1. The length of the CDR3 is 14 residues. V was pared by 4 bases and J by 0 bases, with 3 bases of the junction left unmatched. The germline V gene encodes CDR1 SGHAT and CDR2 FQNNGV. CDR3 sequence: CASSSTGSSYEQYF. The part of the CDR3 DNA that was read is TGTGCCAGCAGCTCGACAGGGAGCTCCTACGAG.

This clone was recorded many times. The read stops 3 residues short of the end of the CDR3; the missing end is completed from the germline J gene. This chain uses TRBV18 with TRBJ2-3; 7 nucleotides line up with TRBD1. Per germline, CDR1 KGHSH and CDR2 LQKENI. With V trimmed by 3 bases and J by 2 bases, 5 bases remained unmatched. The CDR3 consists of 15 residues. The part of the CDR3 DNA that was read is TGTGCCAGCTCACCCCCGGGACAGACCACAGATACG. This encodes CASSPPGQTTDT. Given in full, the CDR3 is CASSPPGQTTDTQYF. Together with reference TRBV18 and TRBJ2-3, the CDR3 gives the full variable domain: NAGVMQNPRHLVRRRGQEARLRCSPMKGHSHVYWYRQLPEEGLKFMVYLQKENIIDESGMPKERFSAEFPKEGPSILRIQQVVRGDSAAYFCASSPPGQTTDTQYFGPGTRLTVL.

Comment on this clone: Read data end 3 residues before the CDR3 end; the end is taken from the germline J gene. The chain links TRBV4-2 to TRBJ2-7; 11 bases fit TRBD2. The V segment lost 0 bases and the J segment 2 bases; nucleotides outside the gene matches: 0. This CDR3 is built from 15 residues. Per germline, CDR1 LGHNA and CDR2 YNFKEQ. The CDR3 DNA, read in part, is TGTGCCAGCAGCCAAGAGGGACTAGCGGCCTACGAG. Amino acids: CASSQEGLAAYE. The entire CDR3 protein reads CASSQEGLAAYEQYF.

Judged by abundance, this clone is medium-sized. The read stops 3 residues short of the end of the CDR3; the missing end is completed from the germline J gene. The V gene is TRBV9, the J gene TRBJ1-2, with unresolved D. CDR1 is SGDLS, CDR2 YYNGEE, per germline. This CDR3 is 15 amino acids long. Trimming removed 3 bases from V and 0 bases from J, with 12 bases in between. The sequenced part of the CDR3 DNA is TGTGCCAGCAGCGCCGGACTCCTTCCTAACTATGGC. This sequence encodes CASSAGLLPNYG. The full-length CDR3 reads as CASSAGLLPNYGYTF.

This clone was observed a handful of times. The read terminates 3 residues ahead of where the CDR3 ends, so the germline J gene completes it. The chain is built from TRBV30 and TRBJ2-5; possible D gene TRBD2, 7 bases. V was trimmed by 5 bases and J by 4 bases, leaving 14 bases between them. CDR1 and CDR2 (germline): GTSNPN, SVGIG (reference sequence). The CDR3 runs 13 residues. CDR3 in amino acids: CAWSAGAGETQYF. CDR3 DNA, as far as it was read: TGTGCCTGGTCTGCGGGGGCTGGAGAGACC.

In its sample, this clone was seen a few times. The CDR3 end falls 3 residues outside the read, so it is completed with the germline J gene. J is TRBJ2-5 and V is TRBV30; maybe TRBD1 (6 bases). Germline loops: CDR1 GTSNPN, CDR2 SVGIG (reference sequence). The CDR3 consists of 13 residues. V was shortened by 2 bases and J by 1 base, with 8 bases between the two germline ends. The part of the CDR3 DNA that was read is TGTGCCTGGAGTAGGGGGACCCAAGAGACC. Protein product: CAWSRGTQET. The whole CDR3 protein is CAWSRGTQETQYF.

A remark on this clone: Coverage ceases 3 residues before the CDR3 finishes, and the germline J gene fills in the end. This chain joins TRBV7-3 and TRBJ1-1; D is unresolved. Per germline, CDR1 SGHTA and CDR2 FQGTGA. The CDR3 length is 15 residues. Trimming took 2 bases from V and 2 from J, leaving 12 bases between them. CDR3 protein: CASSLGLLANTEAFF. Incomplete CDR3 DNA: TGTGCCAGCAGCTTAGGGCTCCTGGCAAACACTGAA.

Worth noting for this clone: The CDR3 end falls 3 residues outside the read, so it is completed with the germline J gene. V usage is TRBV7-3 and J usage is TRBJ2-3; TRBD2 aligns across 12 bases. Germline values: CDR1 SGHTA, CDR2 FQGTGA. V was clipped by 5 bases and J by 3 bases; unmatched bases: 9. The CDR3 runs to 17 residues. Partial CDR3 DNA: TGTGCCAGCAGCGAACCATCTAGCGGGAGGGTAACAGATACG. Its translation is CASSEPSSGRVTDT. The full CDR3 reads CASSEPSSGRVTDTQYF.

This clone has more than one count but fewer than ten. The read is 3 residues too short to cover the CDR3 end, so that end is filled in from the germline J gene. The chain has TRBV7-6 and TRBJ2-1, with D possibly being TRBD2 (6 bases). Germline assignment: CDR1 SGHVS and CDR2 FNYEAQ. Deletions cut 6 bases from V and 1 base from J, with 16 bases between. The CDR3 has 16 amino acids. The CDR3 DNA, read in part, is TGTGCCAGCAGACGTACCGGGACTGCATCCTACAATGAG. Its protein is CASRRTGTASYNE. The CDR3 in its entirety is CASRRTGTASYNEQFF. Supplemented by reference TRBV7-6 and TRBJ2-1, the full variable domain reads GAGVSQSPRYKVTKRGQDVALRCDPISGHVSLYWYRQALGQGPEFLTYFNYEAQQDKSGLPNDRFSAERPEGSISTLTIQRTEQRDSAMYRCASRRTGTASYNEQFFGPGTRLTVL.